Below are 14 T cell receptor delta chains sequenced from a single sample in a study of gamma-delta T cells after stem cell transplantation. TCRdb re-identified clones in the RT-PCR reads via CATT. Here the sample spans over 3,000 delta-chain clones, about a fifth being singletons. Sequencing input: gamma-delta T cells. The receptors stem from a human donor. It is not recorded whose cells these are; they may come from a transplant donor.

Points on this clone: TCRdb has a much larger clone's protein, which differs at residue 14 from the translation of this DNA, likely because of a read error; what is shown is the protein translated from the DNA. This sequence joins TRDV2 and TRDJ1; 7 bases are a match to TRDD3. CDR1 and CDR2 (germline): GEAIGNYY, EKD. The CDR3 extends over 16 amino acids. The CDR3 protein is CACDTLSGIESDKPIF. CDR3 in DNA: TGTGCCTGTGACACTTTATCGGGGATAGAGTCCGATAAACCCATCTTT.

By its share, this clone is medium-sized. CDR3 bases: TGTGCCTGTGACCTAATCGTACTGGGGGACCGCTCCTGGGACACCCGACAGATGTTTTTC. Amino acids: CACDLIVLGDRSWDTRQMFF. The chain carries TRDV2 and TRDJ3; 9 positions match TRDD3. CDR3 size: 20 residues. The V and J ends lost 3 bases and 0 bases, in that order; junction bases with no gene match: 11. From germline, CDR1 is GEAIGNYY and CDR2 EKD.

By its share, this clone is large (0.1 to 1%). The CDR3: CACDTVEVPFLGDTTGHTDKLIF. The DNA for the CDR3 is TGTGCCTGTGACACCGTTGAGGTTCCTTTTCTGGGGGATACGACGGGTCACACCGATAAACTCATCTTT. The chain combines TRDV2 with TRDJ1; 12 bases fit TRDD3. V was clipped by 0 bases and J by 0 bases; unmatched bases: 22. The germline V gene encodes CDR1 GEAIGNYY and CDR2 EKD. The CDR3 totals 23 residues.

Details on this clone: The mismatch at residue 11 between this DNA's translation and the TCRdb protein of a much larger clone likely reflects a read error; the protein shown is translated from the DNA. This chain joins TRDV2 and TRDJ1; 10 nucleotides match TRDD3. The CDR3 is made up of 16 amino acids. J was trimmed by 4 bases and V by 2 bases; bases with no gene match: 9. The V gene's germline CDR1 is GEAIGNYY and CDR2 EKD. CDR3 region: CACDNMGDTIIDKLIF. The CDR3 DNA follows: TGTGCCTGTGACAACATGGGGGATACCATCATCGATAAACTCATCTTT.

This clone is labeled as medium-sized. The V call is TRDV2, the J call TRDJ1, with D perhaps TRDD3 (6 bases). V was clipped by 0 bases and J by 5 bases, with 27 bases between them. There are 19 residues in the CDR3. The germline CDR1 and CDR2 sequences are GEAIGNYY and EKD. CDR3 nucleotide sequence: TGTGCCTGTGACACCGTGAGTCCGGGGCGGGGGAAAACGGCAGATAAACTCATCTTT. Translated: CACDTVSPGRGKTADKLIF.

In the case of this clone: TCRdb's protein for this DNA is that of a much larger clone and differs from the translation at residue 10, likely a read error; the protein shown is the DNA translation. The chain joins TRDV2 to TRDJ1, with 10 bases lining up with TRDD3. Germline CDR1 reads GEAIGNYY; CDR2 reads EKD. V shed 4 bases and J 7 bases; nucleotides not matched to a gene: 11. The CDR3 is 15 residues long. The CDR3 reads CACDFVLGDAGKLIF. CDR3 DNA: TGTGCCTGTGATTTCGTACTGGGGGATGCGGGTAAACTCATCTTT.

Concerning this clone itself: The TCRdb protein comes from a much larger clone and disagrees with this DNA's translation at residue 3, likely due to a read error; the protein given here is derived from the DNA. This chain links TRDV2 with TRDJ1; TRDD3 agrees at 12 bases. In germline, CDR1 is GEAIGNYY, CDR2 EKD. V was pared by 9 bases and J by 3 bases, with 13 bases of the junction left unmatched. The CDR3 runs to 16 residues. CDR3 nucleotide sequence: TGTGCCCGTGTGTCGCTGGGGGATACGCGTGCCGATAAACTCATCTTT. This translates into CARVSLGDTRADKLIF.

Judged by abundance, this clone is medium-sized (0.01 to 0.1%). The chain recombines TRDV2 with TRDJ1; 9 bases fit TRDD3. Germline V lookup: CDR1 GEAIGNYY, CDR2 EKD. CDR3 length: 18 amino acids. The J segment lost 0 bases and the V segment lost 3 bases, leaving 13 bases of the junction unmatched. The CDR3 reads CACDPLRVLGDHTDKLIF. The CDR3 DNA follows: TGTGCCTGTGACCCCCTCCGCGTACTGGGGGACCACACCGATAAACTCATCTTT.

About this clone: The protein TCRdb gives is from a much larger clone and does not agree with this DNA's translation at residue 4, likely a read error; the protein shown here comes from the DNA. The CDR3 region has the DNA TGTGCCTGTGGCACGCTGCGGGAGGAAGATAAACTCATCTTT. Amino acid sequence: CACGTLREEDKLIF. This rearrangement joins TRDV2 to TRDJ1; D is unresolved. The CDR3 extends over 14 amino acids. V was pared by 5 bases and J by 5 bases, with 17 bases between. Germline V gene data show CDR1 as GEAIGNYY and CDR2 as EKD.

On this clone: The protein that TCRdb holds for this DNA derives from a much larger clone and differs from the translated DNA at residue 8, which likely indicates a read error; the protein shown here is translated from the DNA. The rearrangement joins TRDV2 to TRDJ1; D might be TRDD3 (6 bases). This CDR3 is 16 amino acids long. Per the germline V gene, CDR1 is GEAIGNYY and CDR2 is EKD. Trimming removed 0 bases from V and 0 bases from J, with 13 bases in between. CDR3 in DNA: TGTGCCTGTGACACCGTCGGGGGACTGTACACCGATAAACTCATCTTT. Translating it yields CACDTVGGLYTDKLIF.

By share of the sample, this clone is medium-sized (0.01 to 0.1%). A far larger clone is off by one base, so a read error is likely. This sequence joins TRDV2 and TRDJ1; D remains unclear. Germline V gives CDR1 GEAIGNYY, CDR2 EKD. Trimming removed 0 bases at V and 1 base at J, with 20 bases between. This CDR3 has 18 residues. The CDR3 bases are TGTGCCTGTGACACCCTGCTGACACCGAATTCATGCACCGATAAACTCATCTTT. It translates to CACDTLLTPNSCTDKLIF.

A word on this clone: This sequence is one base from a far larger clone and is likely a read error. The sample carries other DNA sequences with the same CDR3. The chain carries TRDV2 and TRDJ1, with TRDD3 matching 7 bases. The CDR3 sequence is 16 residues long. CDR1 and CDR2 (germline): GEAIGNYY, EKD. J lost 3 bases, V lost 0 bases, and 9 bases had no gene match. CDR3 protein: CACDTLSGIESDKLIF. CDR3 sequence (DNA): TGTGCCTGTGACACCTTATCGGGGATAGAGTCCGATAAACTCATCTTT.

V gene TRDV3 combines with J gene TRDJ1, with 8 nucleotides matching TRDD3. The junction had 18 bases not matched to a gene; V was cut back by 0 bases and J by 0 bases. Germline V gene sequence: CDR1 TVYSNPD, CDR2 GDNSRS (reference sequence). CDR3 length: 19 amino acids. CDR3 residues: CAFRTSYLGDTWYTDKLIF. CDR3 DNA: TGTGCCTTTAGAACATCCTACTTAGGGGATACTTGGTACACCGATAAACTCATCTTT.

The chain links TRDV2 to TRDJ1; 9 nucleotides agree with TRDD3. Germline CDR1 and CDR2: GEAIGNYY and EKD. The CDR3 spans 19 residues. Unmatched junction bases numbered 13, after V lost 0 bases and J lost 0 bases. CDR3 protein: CACDTVYTGGPRNTDKLIF. CDR3 in DNA: TGTGCCTGTGACACCGTATACACTGGGGGACCCCGAAACACCGATAAACTCATCTTT.